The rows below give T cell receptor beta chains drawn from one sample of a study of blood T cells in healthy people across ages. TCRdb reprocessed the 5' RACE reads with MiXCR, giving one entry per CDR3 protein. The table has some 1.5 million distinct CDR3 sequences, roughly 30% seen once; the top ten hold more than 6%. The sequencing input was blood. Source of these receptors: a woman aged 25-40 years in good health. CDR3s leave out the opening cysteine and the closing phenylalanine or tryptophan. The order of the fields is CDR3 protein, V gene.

CDR3 protein: ASMFAAGGARETQY; V gene: TRBV28
CDR3 protein: ASSFPPHTQY; V gene: TRBV7-2
CDR3 protein: ASSIVGRHEQF; V gene: TRBV19
CDR3 protein: ASRRDRGNNEQF; V gene: TRBV6-5
CDR3 protein: ASSLGTRNEKLF; V gene: TRBV12-3/TRBV12-4
CDR3 protein: ASSRDSLDGNEQF; V gene: TRBV6-2/TRBV6-3
CDR3 protein: ASSLVGAEDYGYT; V gene: TRBV5-1
CDR3 protein: ATKDPPGGEAF; V gene: TRBV5-1
CDR3 protein: ASSPEYRYNEQF; V gene: TRBV28
CDR3 protein: SARGDRGTNEQF; V gene: TRBV20-1
CDR3 protein: ASSLARTIIENTEAF; V gene: TRBV12-3/TRBV12-4
CDR3 protein: ASRDPGEKLF; V gene: TRBV12-3/TRBV12-4
CDR3 protein: ASSWDSKPRDTEAF; V gene: TRBV7-9
CDR3 protein: AGSSRTSGSADAQY; V gene: TRBV12-3/TRBV12-4
CDR3 protein: ASSSAASIGHYGYT; V gene: TRBV6-5
CDR3 protein: APSQAGLGGYT; V gene: TRBV7-2
CDR3 protein: ASSVGTPQGHT; V gene: TRBV6-1